This record concerns one T cell receptor beta chain sequence. Its antigen is still unknown. J lost 7 bases, V lost 4 bases, and 8 bases had no gene match. The CDR3 totals 15 residues. Germline V gives CDR1 SNHLY, CDR2 FYNNEI. This sample is part of a study of radiotherapy plus CTLA-4 blockade in lung cancer. Findings of the study overall: According to reports, early shifts in blood T cell clones, alongside interferon-beta, forecast response most accurately.

Sequencing used immunoSEQ multiplex PCR; TCRdb keeps in-frame clones, though not all of them. The data contain around 82,000 clones, approximately 84% of them singletons. Ipilimumab CTLA-4 blockade and focal radiation were given to patients with chemo-refractory metastatic non-small-cell lung cancer. The sequence derives from a human donor with non-small cell lung cancer who had stable disease on radiotherapy plus ipilimumab. The source was peripheral blood, collected from a patient treated with radiotherapy plus ipilimumab. J is TRBJ2-2 and V is TRBV2; 8 nucleotides match TRBD1. CDR3 sequence (DNA): TGTGCCAGCAGTGTACCCAGGGGGCAGAGCGGGGAGCTGTTTTTT. It specifies CASSVPRGQSGELFF.